The entry below gives a single TCR beta chain sequence along with its context. Unmatched junction bases numbered 11, after V lost 6 bases and J lost 9 bases. Germline V lookup: CDR1 ENHRY, CDR2 SYGVKD. This CDR3 has 15 residues. The sample is drawn from a study of blood T cell repertoires in COVID-19. In the study overall: COVID-19 samples from acute and convalescent phases originated in the United States, Italy and Spain.

Here immunoSEQ multiplex PCR was the method, and the copy in TCRdb shows in-frame clones only, minus some. Among 150,000 to 200,000 clones listed, 81% were seen once. The receptor was derived from a woman aged 80 or older with COVID-19, enrolled during active disease. The sample was peripheral blood. The rearrangement joins TRBV10-3 to TRBJ2-1, with TRBD2 matching 10 bases. CDR3 coding DNA: TGTGCCATCAGGAAAGCGGGACTAGCGAGCGGTGAGCAGTTCTTC. Protein product: CAIRKAGLASGEQFF.